The 30 T cell receptor beta chains reported below all come from one sample, sequenced in a study of graft-versus-host responses after intestinal transplantation. Assay: immunoSEQ multiplex PCR; the TCRdb copy retains only in-frame clones and omits some. Here the sample spans 15,000 to 20,000 clones, roughly 87% being singletons. The sequencing here drew on PBMCs, taken 14 days after transplant. These receptors all come from a human patient who received an intestinal transplant, so some T cells may come from the graft donor.

The chain links TRBV19 to TRBJ2-7; TRBD2 matches 7 bases. CDR1 LNHDA and CDR2 SQIVND come from the germline V gene (reference sequence). V gave up 4 bases and J gave up 0 bases; unmatched junction bases: 3. This CDR3 has 14 amino acids. The CDR3 loop reads CASSKGRGSYEQYF. CDR3 DNA: TGTGCCAGTAGTAAAGGGAGGGGCTCCTACGAGCAGTACTTC.

Of note for this clone: One end of the junction is discordant with germline, which a read error may explain. The J gene is TRBJ2-7, the V gene TRBV6-5; D is possibly TRBD2 (5 bases). CDR1 MNHEY and CDR2 SVGAGI come from the germline V gene. This CDR3 contains 16 residues. The CDR3 region has the DNA TGTGCCAGCAGTCACTCCGCGGACTCAAGCTCCTACGAGCAGTACTTC. Protein sequence: CASSHSADSSSYEQYF.

V and J are TRBV11-1 and TRBJ2-1; D is unclear. V was cut by 0 bases and J by 5 bases, with 2 bases left in between. The germline V gene encodes CDR1 SGHAT and CDR2 FQDESV (reference sequence). The CDR3 has 12 residues. CDR3 sequence (DNA): TGTGCCAGCAGCTTAGCCCACAATGAGCAGTTCTTC. Its protein product is CASSLAHNEQFF.

The chain couples TRBV5-1 to TRBJ1-3, with D possibly matching TRBD1 (6 bases). The germline CDR1 and CDR2 sequences are SGHRS and YFSETQ. V was pared by 0 bases and J by 0 bases, with 7 bases between. The CDR3 has 15 residues. As DNA, the CDR3 is TGCGCCAGCAGCTTGGAAGGGGGCTCTGGAAACACCATATATTTT. This sequence encodes CASSLEGGSGNTIYF.

The rearrangement uses TRBV27 and TRBJ1-1; D is undetermined. Germline lookup yields CDR1 MNHEY and CDR2 SMNVEV (reference sequence). The CDR3 contains 13 residues. V was clipped by 8 bases and J by 3 bases, with 13 bases between them. The CDR3 spells CASQDGEDTEAFF. As DNA, the CDR3 is TGTGCCAGCCAGGACGGGGAGGACACTGAAGCTTTCTTT.

This clone is a singleton in its sample. The rearrangement links TRBV5-1 to TRBJ1-1; 9 bases agree with TRBD1. Germline CDR1 and CDR2: SGHRS and YFSETQ. V lost 7 bases, J lost 0 bases, and 10 bases stayed unmatched. This CDR3 comprises 16 residues. CDR3 loop: CASQGQGELMNTEAFF. The CDR3 coding sequence is TGCGCCAGCCAGGGACAGGGAGAATTAATGAACACTGAAGCTTTCTTT. The full variable domain, completed using reference TRBV5-1 and TRBJ1-1, is KAGVTQTPRYLIKTRGQQVTLSCSPISGHRSVSWYQQTPGQGLQFLFEYFSETQRNKGNFPGRFSGRQFSNSRSEMNVSTLELGDSALYLCASQGQGELMNTEAFFGQGTRLTVV.

The J gene is TRBJ2-1, the V gene TRBV2, with 7 bases that match TRBD2. The V and J ends lost 8 bases and 0 bases, in that order; junction bases with no gene match: 7. The CDR3 is 15 amino acids. Germline V gene lookup returns CDR1 SNHLY and CDR2 FYNNEI. CDR3 amino acids: CASPSSSGSYNEQFF. The CDR3 DNA reads TGTGCCAGCCCGTCCTCTAGCGGCTCCTACAATGAGCAGTTCTTC.

For the CDR3, the DNA is TGTGCCAGTAAAATAATCCCCCCAGGGAACTCACCCCTCCACTTT. Translating gives CASKIIPPGNSPLHF. The gene calls are TRBV19 and TRBJ1-6, with D possibly matching TRBD1 (5 bases). Germline V gene sequence: CDR1 LNHDA, CDR2 SQIVND (reference sequence). Trimming took 7 bases from V and 10 from J, leaving 20 bases between them. The CDR3 loop spans 15 amino acids.

This chain uses TRBV6-6 with TRBJ2-7, with 8 bases lining up with TRBD1. V gave up 0 bases and J gave up 3 bases; unmatched junction bases: 1. CDR1 and CDR2 (germline): MNHNY, SVGAGI (reference sequence). The CDR3 consists of 14 residues. The CDR3 protein is CASSYSGQGYEQYF. CDR3 DNA: TGTGCCAGCAGTTACTCAGGACAGGGCTACGAGCAGTACTTC.

The genes are TRBV7-9 and TRBJ2-2; the D gene is possibly TRBD2 (7 bases). The CDR3 totals 14 residues. Germline V gene data show CDR1 as SEHNR and CDR2 as FQNEAQ (reference sequence). V gave up 2 bases and J gave up 7 bases, with 11 bases separating them. In DNA form, the CDR3 reads TGTGCCAGCAGCTTATCGGGGGGCGACGGGGAGCTGTTTTTT. Protein: CASSLSGGDGELFF.

The chain joins TRBV9 to TRBJ2-7, with 9 bases identical to TRBD1. Losses at the gene ends were 3 bases for V and 5 bases for J; bases not matched to a gene: 9. Per the germline V gene, CDR1 is SGDLS and CDR2 is YYNGEE. This CDR3 comprises 15 residues. The CDR3 spells CASSEGGTGSHEQYF. The CDR3 DNA reads as TGTGCCAGCAGCGAGGGCGGGACAGGGTCCCACGAGCAGTACTTC.

The J gene is TRBJ2-7, the V gene TRBV4-1; TRBD2 agrees at 13 bases. The CDR3 runs 16 residues. Germline V gene data show CDR1 as MGHRA and CDR2 as YSYEKL. Trimming cost V 1 base and J 2 bases; bases outside gene matches: 2. The CDR3 region is CASSQGGLAGTYEQYF. The CDR3 nucleotides read TGCGCCAGCAGCCAAGGGGGACTAGCGGGGACCTACGAGCAGTACTTC.

The chain has TRBV6-1 and TRBJ1-2; D might be TRBD1 (5 bases). There are 13 residues in the CDR3. Germline lookup yields CDR1 MNHNS and CDR2 SASEGT. Between the trimmed V and J ends, which lost 0 bases and 3 bases, there was a span of 5 bases. CDR3 DNA: TGTGCCAGCAGTGAAGCGGGACACTATGGCTACACCTTC. Protein sequence: CASSEAGHYGYTF.

The count of this clone is one. The chain recombines TRBV11-2 with TRBJ1-1; no clear D. The CDR3 sequence is 13 residues long. Germline V CDR1 and CDR2: SGHAT, FQNNGV. V was trimmed by 1 base and J by 5 bases, leaving 8 bases between them. Written as DNA, the CDR3 is TGTGCCAGCAGCTTAGGGGTCTGGACTGAAGCTTTCTTT. It yields the protein CASSLGVWTEAFF. Drawing the rest from reference TRBV11-2 and TRBJ1-1, the complete variable domain is EAGVAQSPRYKIIEKRQSVAFWCNPISGHATLYWYQQILGQGPKLLIQFQNNGVVDDSQLPKDRFSAERLKGVDSTLKIQPAKLEDSAVYLCASSLGVWTEAFFGQGTRLTVV.

V gene TRBV19 combines with J gene TRBJ1-2; D is uncertain. The V end was cut by 0 bases, the J end by 2 bases, with 7 bases between. The CDR3 loop spans 14 amino acids. From germline, CDR1 is LNHDA and CDR2 SQIVND (reference sequence). CDR3 protein: CASSIDDGNYGYTF. Here the CDR3 DNA reads TGTGCCAGTAGTATAGACGACGGCAACTATGGCTACACCTTC.

The chain carries TRBV6-1 and TRBJ1-1, with a possible D match to TRBD1 (5 bases). Germline V gives CDR1 MNHNS, CDR2 SASEGT. The CDR3 contains 13 residues. The germline V and J ends were trimmed by 5 bases and 2 bases, with 9 bases remaining between them. The CDR3 here is CASSFQGNTEAFF. In DNA form, the CDR3 reads TGTGCCAGCAGTTTTCAGGGAAACACTGAAGCTTTCTTT.

V is TRBV10-3 and J is TRBJ2-1; 14 bases fit TRBD2. In germline, CDR1 is ENHRY, CDR2 SYGVKD. The CDR3 is 20 residues long. Trimming took 2 bases from V and 2 from J; bases not matched to a gene: 11. The CDR3 reads CAISERPGLAGAGAYNEQFF. The CDR3 DNA is TGTGCCATCAGTGAGCGCCCGGGACTAGCGGGGGCGGGGGCCTACAATGAGCAGTTCTTC.

The genes are TRBV29-1 and TRBJ2-3; D unresolved. The germline V and J ends were trimmed by 4 bases and 0 bases, with 11 bases remaining between them. The CDR3 runs 14 residues. Germline CDR1 reads SQVTM; CDR2 reads ANQGSEA. CDR3 loop: CSVVGLRSTDTQYF. CDR3 DNA: TGCAGCGTTGTAGGTCTTCGGAGCACAGATACGCAGTATTTT.

This sequence joins TRBV4-1 and TRBJ2-1; D ambiguous. Germline lookup yields CDR1 MGHRA and CDR2 YSYEKL. This CDR3 is built from 14 residues. The germline V and J ends were trimmed by 1 base and 6 bases, with 10 bases remaining between them. The CDR3 reads CASSQAVGGNEQFF. In DNA, the CDR3 is TGCGCCAGCAGCCAAGCCGTCGGCGGCAATGAGCAGTTCTTC.

The V gene is TRBV28, the J gene TRBJ2-7; D gene ambiguous. V gave up 1 base and J gave up 5 bases, with 15 bases separating them. The CDR3 is 15 residues long. CDR1 MDHEN and CDR2 SYDVKM come from the germline V gene. The CDR3 coding sequence is TGTGCCAGCAGTTTATCCGGAAGTATCGGCGACGAGCAGTACTTC. It yields the protein CASSLSGSIGDEQYF.

This sequence joins TRBV27 and TRBJ2-7; the D gene is possibly TRBD2 (5 bases). V shed 2 bases and J shed 5 bases, with 10 bases lying between them. The CDR3 length is 13 residues. Germline V gene lookup returns CDR1 MNHEY and CDR2 SMNVEV (reference sequence). Here the CDR3 DNA reads TGTGCCAGCAGTTTAGAGGGAATCAACGAGCAGTACTTC. Its protein product is CASSLEGINEQYF.

V gene TRBV10-1 combines with J gene TRBJ2-5; D is uncertain. The tail of the sequence fits TRBJ2-7 better, so the J call may be wrong. CDR3 length: 14 residues. Germline V lookup: CDR1 WNHNN, CDR2 SYGVQD (reference sequence). DNA of the CDR3: TGCGCCAGCAGTGGTGCTACGAGACCCTACGAGCAGTACTTC. Its translation: CASSGATRPYEQYF.

The genes are TRBV4-2 and TRBJ2-3, with D perhaps TRBD2 (6 bases). Trimming removed 1 base from V and 4 bases from J, with 15 bases in between. CDR3 size: 16 residues. Germline values: CDR1 LGHNA, CDR2 YNFKEQ. The CDR3 sequence: CASSQGRTGAADTQYF. For the CDR3, the DNA is TGTGCCAGCAGCCAAGGAAGAACGGGAGCCGCAGATACGCAGTATTTT.

The chain couples TRBV19 to TRBJ2-1; tentative D call: TRBD1 (5 bases). Germline lookup yields CDR1 LNHDA and CDR2 SQIVND (reference sequence). This CDR3 is 13 amino acids long. The V end lost 3 bases, the J end lost 5 bases, and 8 bases lay between the germline ends. CDR3 DNA sequence: TGTGCCAGTAGTATGGGGCCACACAATGAGCAGTTCTTC. Residues: CASSMGPHNEQFF.

V gene TRBV12-2 combines with J gene TRBJ2-4; the listed D gene, TRBD2, was not tested against the DNA. TRBV12-2 has pseudogene status. There are 11 residues in the CDR3. In DNA, the CDR3 is TGTGCAAGTCGCTTAGTGCTAGTTCAGTACTTC. Translation gives CASRLVLVQYF.

The genes are TRBV7-9 and TRBJ1-1; TRBD1 aligns across 9 bases. Per germline, CDR1 SEHNR and CDR2 FQNEAQ (reference sequence). The V gene end was trimmed by 4 bases and the J gene end by 5 bases; junction bases not matched to a gene: 8. The CDR3 is 15 amino acids. The CDR3 bases are TGTGCCAGCAGCTCCCCCGACAGGGGGGAGACTGAAGCTTTCTTT. Translated, it gives CASSSPDRGETEAFF.

The chain uses TRBV30 and TRBJ1-1, with D hard to call. In germline, CDR1 is GTSNPN, CDR2 SVGIG (reference sequence). The V and J ends lost 5 bases and 1 base respectively, with 11 bases between them. The CDR3 covers 13 residues. The CDR3 here is CAWVLGPNTEAFF. The CDR3 region has the DNA TGTGCCTGGGTTCTGGGCCCGAACACTGAAGCTTTCTTT.

The table lists this clone with a few counts. V and J are TRBV19 and TRBJ1-2; 9 nucleotides agree with TRBD1. Trimming cost V 3 bases and J 6 bases; bases outside gene matches: 8. This CDR3 has 15 amino acids. Looked up from germline, CDR1 is LNHDA and CDR2 is SQIVND (reference sequence). Here the CDR3 DNA reads TGTGCCAGTAGTATCACACAGGGGGCGCAAAATGGCTACACCTTC. Its translation is CASSITQGAQNGYTF. The whole variable domain, remainder taken from reference TRBV19 and TRBJ1-2, is DGGITQSPKYLFRKEGQNVTLSCEQNLNHDAMYWYRQDPGQGLRLIYYSQIVNDFQKGDIAEGYSVSREKKESFPLTVTSAQKNPTAFYLCASSITQGAQNGYTFGSGTRLTVV.

The CDR3 nucleotides are TGTGCCAGCAGCCCTGGACTAGCGGGCACCGGGGAGCTGTTTTTT. It yields the protein CASSPGLAGTGELFF. The chain joins TRBV5-5 to TRBJ2-2; 11 nucleotides agree with TRBD2. The germline gives CDR1 SGHKS, CDR2 YYEKEE (reference sequence). The CDR3 consists of 15 residues. The V gene end was trimmed by 4 bases and the J gene end by 4 bases; junction bases not matched to a gene: 3.

The genes are TRBV5-1 and TRBJ2-1; the D gene could be TRBD1 or TRBD2 (6 bases each). This CDR3 spans 17 amino acids. Germline CDR1 and CDR2: SGHRS and YFSETQ. Trimming took 3 bases from V and 8 from J, leaving 24 bases between them. CDR3 bases: TGCGCCAGCAGCTCCCCTGAGGGTGGGGGGCGCATTGATGAGCAGTTCTTC. Translated, it gives CASSSPEGGGRIDEQFF.